These 23 T cell receptor beta chains originate from one sample sequenced in a study of blood T cell repertoires in COVID-19. Method: immunoSEQ multiplex PCR; TCRdb's copy keeps in-frame clones and lacks some. The table has roughly 180,000 clones, approximately 90% seen once. Sequenced sample: PBMCs or T cells enriched from blood (not recorded which). These receptors all come from a woman in her 30s who had recovered from COVID-19.

This chain uses TRBV7-6 with TRBJ1-1; TRBD1 is a possible D gene (5 bases). V was trimmed by 6 bases and J by 4 bases, leaving 15 bases between them. The germline gives CDR1 SGHVS, CDR2 FNYEAQ. The CDR3 contains 14 residues. The CDR3: CASRQPGLFTEAFF. CDR3 sequence (DNA): TGTGCCAGCAGACAACCGGGACTCTTCACTGAAGCTTTCTTT.

This clone was seen a handful of times. CDR3 sequence (DNA): TGTGCCAGCAGCCAAGATAGTGCTAGCACAGATACGCAGTATTTT. This sequence encodes CASSQDSASTDTQYF. The chain joins TRBV3-1 (or the pseudogene TRBV3-2) to TRBJ2-3; D is unclear. CDR1 LGHDT and CDR2 YNNKEL come from the germline V gene (reference sequence). This CDR3 contains 15 residues. V lost 0 bases and J lost 0, with 7 bases in between.

V gene TRBV27 combines with J gene TRBJ1-6, with 7 positions matching TRBD1. Germline CDR1 and CDR2: MNHEY and SMNVEV (reference sequence). The CDR3 covers 18 residues. V gave up 2 bases and J gave up 0 bases; unmatched junction bases: 7. The CDR3 sequence is CASSLMGQWGSYNSPLHF. The CDR3 DNA is TGTGCCAGCAGTTTAATGGGACAGTGGGGCTCCTATAATTCACCCCTCCACTTT.

The J gene is TRBJ1-2, the V gene TRBV12-5; D uncertain. Germline V gene data show CDR1 as LGHNT and CDR2 as FRNRAP. Trimming stripped 3 bases from V and 4 bases from J, with 9 bases between. The CDR3 is made up of 13 amino acids. Here the CDR3 DNA reads TGTGCTAGTGGTTTCAATCCAGTCTATGGCTACACCTTC. Amino acids: CASGFNPVYGYTF.

CDR3 loop: CSVELAPASSGNTIYF. The CDR3 DNA reads TGCAGCGTTGAACTAGCCCCGGCAAGCTCTGGAAACACCATATATTTT. The J gene is TRBJ1-3, the V gene TRBV29-1; D is undetermined. V lost 2 bases, J lost 0 bases, and 14 bases lay in between. The CDR3 consists of 16 residues. Germline CDR1 is SQVTM and CDR2 is ANQGSEA.

This chain uses TRBV6-5 with TRBJ1-1, with D possibly matching TRBD1 (6 bases). Per the germline V gene, CDR1 is MNHEY and CDR2 is SVGAGI. The CDR3 sequence is 16 residues long. Trimming stripped 0 bases from V and 0 bases from J, with 11 bases between. The CDR3 here is CASSYSGRGMNTEAFF. The CDR3 region has the DNA TGTGCCAGCAGTTACTCTGGCAGGGGCATGAACACTGAAGCTTTCTTT.

This chain connects TRBV5-1 to TRBJ2-3; D remains unclear. Germline V gene lookup returns CDR1 SGHRS and CDR2 YFSETQ. V lost 2 bases to trimming and J lost 1 base, with 5 bases between them. This CDR3 is 13 amino acids long. The CDR3 here is CASSFPGTDTQYF. CDR3 sequence (DNA): TGCGCCAGCAGCTTCCCAGGCACAGATACGCAGTATTTT.

This rearrangement joins TRBV19 to TRBJ1-1, with TRBD1 identical over 9 bases. This CDR3 has 16 residues. With 7 bases clipped from V and 0 bases from J, the junction kept 9 bases outside the gene matches. Germline lookup yields CDR1 LNHDA and CDR2 SQIVND (reference sequence). The chain's CDR3 is CASMGGQGRMNTEAFF. In nucleotides, the CDR3 is TGTGCCAGTATGGGAGGACAGGGGAGGATGAACACTGAAGCTTTCTTT.

V gene TRBV7-2 combines with J gene TRBJ1-5; D gene ambiguous. This CDR3 is 14 amino acids long. V was cut by 2 bases and J by 7 bases, with 12 bases left in between. CDR1 and CDR2 (germline): SGHTA, FQGNSA. The CDR3 DNA follows: TGTGCCAGCAGCTTAAGGAATTACGGGCAGCCCCAGCATTTT. It encodes CASSLRNYGQPQHF. Supplemented by reference TRBV7-2 and TRBJ1-5, the full variable domain reads GAGVSQSPSNKVTEKGKDVELRCDPISGHTALYWYRQSLGQGLEFLIYFQGNSAPDKSGLPSDRFSAERTGGSVSTLTIQRTQQEDSAVYLCASSLRNYGQPQHFGDGTRLSIL.

The J gene is TRBJ1-1, the V gene TRBV12-3 or TRBV12-4, with TRBD1 matching over 8 bases. The CDR3 consists of 13 residues. Trimming cost V 8 bases and J 6 bases; bases outside gene matches: 8. This CDR3 reads CASWDRNLPEAFF. The CDR3 DNA reads as TGTGCCAGCTGGGACAGGAACCTACCTGAAGCTTTCTTT.

J is TRBJ1-5 and V is TRBV27; 7 bases agree with TRBD1. Trimming at V came to 5 bases and at J to 11 bases, leaving 9 bases not matched to a gene. The CDR3 loop spans 13 amino acids. CDR1 is MNHEY and CDR2 is SMNVEV in the germline V gene (reference sequence). The CDR3 DNA reads as TGTGCCAGCAGTCCCCGGACAGGCCTCGCCCAGCATTTT. The encoded protein is CASSPRTGLAQHF.

V gene TRBV5-3 combines with J gene TRBJ1-5; possible D gene TRBD1, 6 bases. TRBV5-3 is treated as an ORF (open reading frame) with a function not yet certain. Trimming left V 5 bases short and J 7 bases short, with 31 bases between. The CDR3 is 19 residues long. CDR3 region: CARSPWDNVTRKVPQPQHF. The CDR3 DNA sequence: TGTGCCAGAAGTCCCTGGGACAACGTGACACGGAAGGTCCCACAGCCCCAGCATTTT.

The chain uses TRBV6-2 or TRBV6-3 and TRBJ2-7; 7 nucleotides line up with TRBD1. The CDR3 extends over 14 amino acids. The germline V gene encodes CDR1 MNHEY and CDR2 SVGEGT. With V trimmed by 5 bases and J by 3 bases, 7 bases remained unmatched. CDR3 protein: CASSTRQGRYEQYF. The CDR3 nucleotides are TGTGCCAGCAGTACCCGACAGGGCCGCTACGAGCAGTACTTC.

The sample holds a few counts of this clone. The rearrangement links TRBV19 to TRBJ1-1; no firm D call. The germline V gene encodes CDR1 LNHDA and CDR2 SQIVND (reference sequence). The CDR3 covers 14 residues. V lost 1 base, J lost 8 bases, and 14 bases lay in between. The CDR3 loop is CASSIAELAQEAFF. CDR3 nucleotides: TGTGCCAGTAGTATAGCTGAATTAGCTCAAGAAGCTTTCTTT.

The chain links TRBV19 to TRBJ2-7; 8 bases align to TRBD1. Germline CDR1 reads LNHDA; CDR2 reads SQIVND (reference sequence). J lost 3 bases, V lost 6 bases, and 13 bases had no gene match. The length of the CDR3 is 16 residues. The CDR3 bases are TGTGCCAGTAGCTTACAGGGCAGGGGGCGCCGCTACGAGCAGTACTTC. The encoded protein is CASSLQGRGRRYEQYF.

The gene calls are TRBV7-2 and TRBJ2-5; 8 bases agree with TRBD2. The CDR3 has 16 amino acids. Losses at the gene ends were 1 base for V and 0 bases for J; bases not matched to a gene: 4. CDR1 and CDR2 from the germline V gene are SGHTA and FQGNSA. CDR3 nucleotide sequence: TGTGCCAGCAGCTTAGTCCCTAGCGGGTACCAAGAGACCCAGTACTTC. Amino acids: CASSLVPSGYQETQYF. Full variable domain (remainder filled in from reference TRBV7-2 and TRBJ2-5): GAGVSQSPSNKVTEKGKDVELRCDPISGHTALYWYRQSLGQGLEFLIYFQGNSAPDKSGLPSDRFSAERTGGSVSTLTIQRTQQEDSAVYLCASSLVPSGYQETQYFGPGTRLLVL.

CDR3 sequence: CASSSIGQGVIGGYTF. The CDR3 nucleotides are TGTGCCAGCAGTTCCATAGGACAGGGGGTAATAGGGGGCTACACCTTC. The chain is built from TRBV27 and TRBJ1-2; 10 nucleotides line up with TRBD1. The CDR3 length is 16 residues. Germline CDR1 is MNHEY and CDR2 is SMNVEV (reference sequence). V trimming: 4 bases; J trimming: 8 bases; junction bases outside the gene matches: 13.

The rearrangement links TRBV19 to TRBJ1-5; 10 nucleotides agree with TRBD1. The ends lost 4 bases at V and 7 bases at J; junction bases unmatched: 1. The CDR3 contains 13 residues. Looked up from germline, CDR1 is LNHDA and CDR2 is SQIVND (reference sequence). The CDR3 DNA reads as TGTGCCAGTAGTACGGACAGGGGGCAGCCCCAGCATTTT. Encoded protein: CASSTDRGQPQHF.

This CDR3 reads CASSRSVGGQTEAFF. DNA for the CDR3: TGTGCCAGCAGCCGCTCTGTAGGGGGACAAACTGAAGCTTTCTTT. The chain employs TRBV4-2 and TRBJ1-1, with a possible D match to TRBD1 (6 bases). CDR3 length: 15 residues. Trimming removed 4 bases at V and 5 bases at J, with 17 bases between. Looked up from germline, CDR1 is LGHNA and CDR2 is YNFKEQ.

This clone has a single count. The genes are TRBV6-9 and TRBJ2-7; TRBD1 aligns across 7 bases. V shed 7 bases, J shed 3 bases, and the junction held 15 bases outside the gene matches. CDR1 MNHGY and CDR2 SVAAGI come from the germline V gene. The CDR3 loop spans 16 amino acids. CDR3 in DNA: TGTGCCAGCATTAACCGAAGGACAGGTGAGTTCTACGAGCAGTACTTC. Protein: CASINRRTGEFYEQYF.

This clone showed up just once. The chain carries TRBV11-2 and TRBJ1-2; D not resolved. Germline CDR1 is SGHAT and CDR2 is FQNNGV. Trimming took off 0 bases at V and 4 bases at J, with 9 bases between the two ends. The CDR3 has 14 amino acids. The CDR3 region has the DNA TGTGCCAGCAGCTTAGATTCGTCCAGCTATGGCTACACCTTC. It is translated as CASSLDSSSYGYTF.

The rearrangement links TRBV15 to TRBJ2-3, with D hard to call. Germline loops: CDR1 LNHNV, CDR2 YYDKDF (reference sequence). The CDR3 contains 15 residues. With 9 bases removed from V and 0 bases from J, the gap between germline ends came to 16 bases. The CDR3 loop is CATSRGAPSTDTQYF. The CDR3 DNA sequence: TGTGCCACTTCGCGAGGCGCTCCTAGCACAGATACGCAGTATTTT.

The CDR3 DNA is TGTGCCAGCAGCATTTCATCAGGACAGGGGGCAATCTACGAGCAGTACTTC. Amino acids: CASSISSGQGAIYEQYF. V gene TRBV7-2 combines with J gene TRBJ2-7; 11 bases map to TRBD1. This CDR3 contains 17 residues. Germline V lookup: CDR1 SGHTA, CDR2 FQGNSA. The trim removed 5 bases at V and 3 bases at J, leaving 12 bases unmatched. The full variable domain, its missing parts supplied by reference TRBV7-2 and TRBJ2-7, is GAGVSQSPSNKVTEKGKDVELRCDPISGHTALYWYRQSLGQGLEFLIYFQGNSAPDKSGLPSDRFSAERTGGSVSTLTIQRTQQEDSAVYLCASSISSGQGAIYEQYFGPGTRLTVT.